These T cell receptor beta chains were read from a single sample in a study of T cells in Graves' hyperthyroidism and ophthalmopathy. TCRdb re-analysed the multiplex PCR reads in MiXCR, keeping a single row per CDR3 protein. Of more than 300,000 distinct CDR3 sequences detected, approximately 13% appear once; the ten largest clones hold 9.2%. The sample consisted of blood. These receptors came from a woman aged 18-30 years with Graves' hyperthyroidism. Each CDR3 is given with its conserved first and last residue. Fields, in order: V gene, J gene, D gene, clone size, CDR3 protein, CDR3 DNA. D genes are given only for firm matches. The size entry is marked missing in some rows and otherwise reads once, few, many or a size class.

V gene: TRBV19; J gene: TRBJ1-2; D gene: .; clone size: .; CDR3 protein: CASNMDQGSYGYTF; CDR3 DNA: TGTGCCAGTAACATGGATCAGGGTTCCTATGGCTACACCTTC
V gene: TRBV7-3; J gene: TRBJ2-3; D gene: TRBD2; clone size: many; CDR3 protein: CASSLTGTSGGTGSWADTQYF; CDR3 DNA: TGTGCCAGCAGCTTAACGGGGACTAGCGGGGGAACCGGAAGTTGGGCAGATACGCAGTATTTT
V gene: TRBV7-9; J gene: TRBJ1-4; D gene: .; clone size: .; CDR3 protein: CASSTGTPTTNEKLFF; CDR3 DNA: TGTGCCAGCAGCACCGGGACTCCGACAACTAATGAAAAACTGTTTTTT
V gene: TRBV27; J gene: TRBJ2-7; D gene: .; clone size: many; CDR3 protein: CASSLSVIRGYEQYF; CDR3 DNA: TGTGCCAGCAGTTTATCTGTGATTCGTGGGTACGAGCAGTACTTC
V gene: TRBV4-3; J gene: TRBJ1-1; D gene: .; clone size: few; CDR3 protein: CASSQESNRNTEAFF; CDR3 DNA: TGCGCCAGCAGCCAAGAAAGTAACCGGAACACTGAAGCTTTCTTT
V gene: TRBV29-1; J gene: TRBJ1-1; D gene: TRBD1; clone size: many; CDR3 protein: CSVVAGTGNTEAFF; CDR3 DNA: TGCAGCGTTGTAGCCGGGACAGGGAACACTGAAGCTTTCTTT
V gene: TRBV28; J gene: TRBJ2-3; D gene: .; clone size: many; CDR3 protein: CASRTLWGSATTDTQYF; CDR3 DNA: TGTGCCAGCAGGACGTTGTGGGGGTCGGCTACTACAGATACGCAGTATTTT
V gene: TRBV3-1; J gene: TRBJ2-1; D gene: .; clone size: many; CDR3 protein: CASTTWGGAYNEQFF; CDR3 DNA: TGTGCCAGCACCACTTGGGGGGGGGCGTACAATGAGCAGTTCTTC
V gene: TRBV3-1; J gene: TRBJ1-3; D gene: .; clone size: few; CDR3 protein: CASSPPEGTWFSGNTIYF; CDR3 DNA: TGTGCCAGCAGCCCTCCGGAGGGGACATGGTTCTCTGGAAACACCATATATTTT
V gene: TRBV14; J gene: TRBJ2-5; D gene: .; clone size: few; CDR3 protein: CASSARASLRWQETQYF; CDR3 DNA: TGTGCCAGCAGCGCCCGGGCCTCGCTCAGGTGGCAAGAGACCCAGTACTTC
V gene: TRBV3-1; J gene: TRBJ1-2; D gene: TRBD1; clone size: .; CDR3 protein: CASTMIDPGTGAHSYGYTF; CDR3 DNA: TGTGCCAGCACCATGATCGACCCAGGGACAGGGGCTCATAGCTATGGCTACACCTTC
V gene: TRBV20-1; J gene: TRBJ2-3; D gene: .; clone size: many; CDR3 protein: CSPEEGSTDTQYF; CDR3 DNA: TGCAGTCCCGAGGAGGGTTCCACAGATACGCAGTATTTT